This T cell receptor (beta chain) emerged from a study of T cell repertoires in cytomegalovirus infection. The wider study: Used in the study were CMV epitopes, some recently identified and HLA-C-restricted, others well-studied and HLA-B-restricted. Study-level findings and limits: HLA-C-restricted, CMV-specific TCR beta clonotypes were dominant ex vivo.

V was clipped by 3 bases and J by 1 base; unmatched bases: 4. Germline loops: CDR1 SGHTA, CDR2 FQGNSA. The CDR3 is 15 residues long. TCRdb passed the reads through MiXCR, listing each CDR3 protein once. The sample consists of some 560,000 distinct CDR3 sequences, approximately 40% of them appearing once. In its sample, this clonotype was seen many times. Antigen: not known. The chain links TRBV7-2 to TRBJ2-5, with 8 bases lining up with TRBD2. The specimen was cultured PBMCs, collected from culture after CMV antigen stimulation. The receptor comes from a human donor in good health (CMV status not recorded). Some clones in this sample may be carry-over from other donors' samples. The CDR3: CASSFTSGTQETQYF. The DNA for the CDR3 is TGTGCCAGCAGCTTTACTAGCGGCACCCAAGAGACCCAGTACTTC.